These T cell receptor beta chains were read from a single sample in a study of blood T cells in healthy people across ages. TCRdb reanalysed the 5' RACE reads using MiXCR and keeps one entry per CDR3 protein. The table has about 770,000 distinct CDR3 sequences, roughly 44% seen once. Sequenced: blood. These TCRs come from a man in his 60s in good health. The CDR3 runs from the conserved cysteine through the conserved F or W. The order of the fields is J gene, D gene, clone size, V gene, CDR3 protein, CDR3 DNA. The D gene is left open where the match is weak. Some rows mark clone size as missing; the rest say once, few, many or name a class of expanded clone.

>TRBJ2-1|TRBD2|NA|TRBV12-3/TRBV12-4
CASSRDYSGQFF
TGTGCCAGCAGTCGGGACTATAGTGGTCAGTTCTTC
>TRBJ2-5|TRBD2|few|TRBV4-3
CASSQDDISGGNEQYF
TGCGCCAGCAGCCAAGATGATATTAGCGGGGGGAATGAGCAGTACTTC
>TRBJ2-3|TRBD2|NA|TRBV30
CAWTVGSGGREDTQYF
TGTGCCTGGACCGTAGGTAGCGGGGGTCGGGAAGATACGCAGTATTTT
>TRBJ1-2|NA|few|TRBV12-3/TRBV12-4
CASTGQVPPNYGYTF
TGTGCCAGCACTGGCCAGGTACCTCCTAACTATGGCTACACCTTC
>TRBJ2-1|TRBD2|NA|TRBV2
CASRDSGGIGFF
TGTGCCAGCAGAGATAGCGGGGGCATTGGGTTCTTC
>TRBJ1-6|NA|NA|TRBV7-2
CASTLGSIYNSPLHF
TGTGCCAGCACCCTTGGCTCAATCTATAATTCACCCCTCCACTTT
>TRBJ1-2|NA|NA|TRBV3-1
CASSQGTYGAGYTF
TGTGCCAGCAGCCAAGGTACCTACGGGGCTGGCTACACCTTC
>TRBJ1-5|NA|NA|TRBV20-1
CSARGGRGNQPHHF
TGCAGTGCTAGAGGGGGCAGGGGCAACCAGCCCCATCATTTT
>TRBJ2-1|NA|NA|TRBV11-3
CASSSMGGTTNEQFF
TGTGCCAGCAGCTCGATGGGTGGGACCACCAATGAGCAGTTCTTC
>TRBJ2-7|NA|NA|TRBV20-1
CGASRAYEQYF
TGCGGTGCCTCAAGGGCCTACGAGCAGTACTTC
>TRBJ2-2|NA|NA|TRBV12-3/TRBV12-4
CASSPAHGGDNTGELFF
TGTGCCAGCAGTCCCGCCCACGGTGGTGACAACACCGGGGAGCTGTTTTTT
>TRBJ2-1|TRBD2|NA|TRBV12-3/TRBV12-4
CASGGLAGRIEQFF
TGTGCCAGCGGGGGACTAGCGGGCCGTATTGAGCAGTTCTTC
>TRBJ2-2|NA|NA|TRBV6-5
CASKLTGELFF
TGTGCCAGCAAGCTGACCGGGGAGCTGTTTTTT
>TRBJ1-4|NA|NA|TRBV6-2/TRBV6-3
CASSYSVATNEKLFF
TGTGCCAGCAGTTACTCCGTTGCAACTAATGAAAAACTGTTTTTT
>TRBJ1-2|TRBD1|NA|TRBV20-1
CSARQGRGPNYGYTF
TGCAGTGCCCGACAGGGGAGGGGACCTAACTATGGCTACACCTTC
>TRBJ2-2|TRBD1|NA|TRBV7-6
CASSSGTVRNTGELFF
TGTGCCAGCAGTTCTGGGACAGTTCGGAACACCGGGGAGCTGTTTTTT
>TRBJ2-1|TRBD1|NA|TRBV30
CAWSLGQGANEQFF
TGTGCCTGGAGTCTTGGACAGGGCGCCAATGAGCAGTTCTTC
>TRBJ2-7|NA|NA|TRBV30
CAWSVSGHRDEQYF
TGTGCCTGGAGTGTATCGGGCCACCGGGACGAGCAGTACTTC
>TRBJ2-7|NA|NA|TRBV5-4
CASSQGGEIYEQYF
TGTGCCAGCAGCCAGGGGGGTGAGATCTACGAGCAGTACTTC
>TRBJ2-5|NA|NA|TRBV5-1
CASSLEGAPRETQYF
TGCGCCAGCAGCTTGGAAGGGGCCCCGAGAGAGACCCAGTACTTC
>TRBJ2-5|TRBD2|few|TRBV11-2
CASSLFGGGTGETQYF
TGTGCCAGCAGCTTATTCGGCGGGGGGACGGGAGAGACCCAGTACTTC
>TRBJ1-1|NA|NA|TRBV6-6
CASSLPGTLGGFF
TGTGCCAGCAGTTTGCCGGGGACTTTAGGAGGTTTCTTT
>TRBJ2-7|TRBD1|few|TRBV5-8
CASSLGRGDRAYEQYF
TGTGCCAGCAGCTTGGGCCGTGGTGACAGGGCCTACGAGCAGTACTTC
>TRBJ2-2|TRBD2|few|TRBV20-1
CSAITGGSTGELFF
TGCAGTGCCATCACGGGGGGAAGCACCGGGGAGCTGTTTTTT
>TRBJ2-3|TRBD2|NA|TRBV20-1
CSARERGHTDTQYF
TGCAGTGCCAGAGAGCGGGGTCACACAGATACGCAGTATTTT
>TRBJ1-4|TRBD1|NA|TRBV12-3/TRBV12-4
CASSPTGGRRGKLFF
TGTGCCAGCAGTCCTACAGGGGGAAGGAGAGGAAAACTGTTTTTT
>TRBJ1-3|NA|NA|TRBV12-3/TRBV12-4
CASRPSLTVGNTIYF
TGTGCCAGCAGACCTTCCTTGACAGTAGGAAACACCATATATTTT
>TRBJ1-2|TRBD1|NA|TRBV6-5
CASRVTGGMDGYTF
TGTGCCAGCAGAGTAACAGGGGGCATGGATGGCTACACCTTC
>TRBJ2-5|NA|NA|TRBV28
CASEQPGQKETQYF
TGTGCCAGCGAACAGCCGGGACAAAAAGAGACCCAGTACTTC
>TRBJ2-1|NA|once|TRBV5-1
CASSVVGTYNEQFF
TGCGCCAGCAGCGTGGTTGGGACTTACAATGAGCAGTTCTTC
>TRBJ2-1|NA|few|TRBV11-3
CASSLDTGGSYNEQFF
TGTGCCAGCAGCTTAGATACCGGAGGCTCCTACAATGAGCAGTTCTTC
>TRBJ2-1|TRBD2|NA|TRBV13
CATQAGGLYEQFF
TGTGCCACCCAAGCGGGGGGGCTATATGAGCAGTTCTTC
>TRBJ2-1|NA|few|TRBV28
CASSLGSSRNEQFF
TGTGCCAGCAGTTTGGGGTCAAGCCGCAATGAGCAGTTCTTC
>TRBJ2-5|TRBD2|NA|TRBV2
CASTGLVSETQYF
TGTGCCAGCACCGGACTAGTTAGTGAGACCCAGTACTTC
>TRBJ1-1|NA|few|TRBV15
CATSSPPRNTEAFF
TGTGCCACCAGCAGCCCTCCTAGGAACACTGAAGCTTTCTTT
>TRBJ2-3|TRBD2|many|TRBV29-1
CSVEGGTAGGITDTQYF
TGCAGCGTTGAAGGTGGTACTGCGGGGGGGATCACAGATACGCAGTATTTT
>TRBJ2-6|NA|NA|TRBV3-1
CASSQTRGTSSGANVLTF
TGTGCCAGCAGCCAAACTCGGGGAACAAGCTCTGGGGCCAACGTCCTGACTTTC
>TRBJ1-2|NA|many|TRBV20-1
CSARISLTRNYGYTF
TGCAGTGCACGAATTTCCCTCACAAGAAACTATGGCTACACCTTC
>TRBJ2-7|TRBD1|NA|TRBV6-4
CASSEDRLNYEQYF
TGTGCCAGCAGTGAGGACAGGTTGAACTACGAGCAGTACTTC
>TRBJ2-5|TRBD2|NA|TRBV28
CASSRWGPSGRKETQYF
TGTGCCAGCTCCCGGTGGGGTCCTAGCGGGAGGAAAGAGACCCAGTACTTC
>TRBJ1-2|NA|few|TRBV6-1
CASSEGAGFIYGYTF
TGTGCCAGCAGTGAAGGGGCAGGGTTCATCTATGGCTACACCTTC
>TRBJ1-6|NA|few|TRBV20-1
CSANSPPGYSPLHF
TGCAGTGCTAACTCGCCCCCGGGGTATTCACCCCTCCACTTT
>TRBJ1-2|NA|many|TRBV20-1
CSARDWGDVRGIYYGYTF
TGCAGTGCTAGAGATTGGGGGGATGTGCGGGGGATATACTATGGCTACACCTTC
>TRBJ2-1|NA|few|TRBV7-2
CASSSRGGLEQFF
TGTGCCAGCAGCTCAAGGGGGGGCCTCGAGCAGTTCTTC
>TRBJ1-6|NA|NA|TRBV30
CAWSEGGNNSPLHF
TGTGCCTGGAGTGAAGGGGGTAATAATTCACCCCTCCACTTT